This T cell receptor (beta chain) was profiled in a study of T cell responses to AZD1222 COVID-19 vaccine. Clones were sequenced by immunoSEQ multiplex PCR, and TCRdb holds only the in-frame ones, with some missing. The sample consists of under 110,000 clones, roughly 88% of them appearing once. This CDR3 comprises 16 residues. With 4 bases clipped from V and 0 bases from J, the junction kept 3 bases outside the gene matches. Germline-derived CDR1 and CDR2 are SGHRS and YFSETQ. This chain links TRBV5-1 with TRBJ2-1, with TRBD2 matching over 11 bases. The sample consisted of peripheral blood, taken 28 days after the second AZD1222 dose. The receptor's source is an adult who received the AZD1222 COVID-19 vaccine. The CDR3 DNA reads as TGCGCCAGCAGCCCGGGACTAGCGGTCTCCTACAATGAGCAGTTCTTC. Encoded protein: CASSPGLAVSYNEQFF.